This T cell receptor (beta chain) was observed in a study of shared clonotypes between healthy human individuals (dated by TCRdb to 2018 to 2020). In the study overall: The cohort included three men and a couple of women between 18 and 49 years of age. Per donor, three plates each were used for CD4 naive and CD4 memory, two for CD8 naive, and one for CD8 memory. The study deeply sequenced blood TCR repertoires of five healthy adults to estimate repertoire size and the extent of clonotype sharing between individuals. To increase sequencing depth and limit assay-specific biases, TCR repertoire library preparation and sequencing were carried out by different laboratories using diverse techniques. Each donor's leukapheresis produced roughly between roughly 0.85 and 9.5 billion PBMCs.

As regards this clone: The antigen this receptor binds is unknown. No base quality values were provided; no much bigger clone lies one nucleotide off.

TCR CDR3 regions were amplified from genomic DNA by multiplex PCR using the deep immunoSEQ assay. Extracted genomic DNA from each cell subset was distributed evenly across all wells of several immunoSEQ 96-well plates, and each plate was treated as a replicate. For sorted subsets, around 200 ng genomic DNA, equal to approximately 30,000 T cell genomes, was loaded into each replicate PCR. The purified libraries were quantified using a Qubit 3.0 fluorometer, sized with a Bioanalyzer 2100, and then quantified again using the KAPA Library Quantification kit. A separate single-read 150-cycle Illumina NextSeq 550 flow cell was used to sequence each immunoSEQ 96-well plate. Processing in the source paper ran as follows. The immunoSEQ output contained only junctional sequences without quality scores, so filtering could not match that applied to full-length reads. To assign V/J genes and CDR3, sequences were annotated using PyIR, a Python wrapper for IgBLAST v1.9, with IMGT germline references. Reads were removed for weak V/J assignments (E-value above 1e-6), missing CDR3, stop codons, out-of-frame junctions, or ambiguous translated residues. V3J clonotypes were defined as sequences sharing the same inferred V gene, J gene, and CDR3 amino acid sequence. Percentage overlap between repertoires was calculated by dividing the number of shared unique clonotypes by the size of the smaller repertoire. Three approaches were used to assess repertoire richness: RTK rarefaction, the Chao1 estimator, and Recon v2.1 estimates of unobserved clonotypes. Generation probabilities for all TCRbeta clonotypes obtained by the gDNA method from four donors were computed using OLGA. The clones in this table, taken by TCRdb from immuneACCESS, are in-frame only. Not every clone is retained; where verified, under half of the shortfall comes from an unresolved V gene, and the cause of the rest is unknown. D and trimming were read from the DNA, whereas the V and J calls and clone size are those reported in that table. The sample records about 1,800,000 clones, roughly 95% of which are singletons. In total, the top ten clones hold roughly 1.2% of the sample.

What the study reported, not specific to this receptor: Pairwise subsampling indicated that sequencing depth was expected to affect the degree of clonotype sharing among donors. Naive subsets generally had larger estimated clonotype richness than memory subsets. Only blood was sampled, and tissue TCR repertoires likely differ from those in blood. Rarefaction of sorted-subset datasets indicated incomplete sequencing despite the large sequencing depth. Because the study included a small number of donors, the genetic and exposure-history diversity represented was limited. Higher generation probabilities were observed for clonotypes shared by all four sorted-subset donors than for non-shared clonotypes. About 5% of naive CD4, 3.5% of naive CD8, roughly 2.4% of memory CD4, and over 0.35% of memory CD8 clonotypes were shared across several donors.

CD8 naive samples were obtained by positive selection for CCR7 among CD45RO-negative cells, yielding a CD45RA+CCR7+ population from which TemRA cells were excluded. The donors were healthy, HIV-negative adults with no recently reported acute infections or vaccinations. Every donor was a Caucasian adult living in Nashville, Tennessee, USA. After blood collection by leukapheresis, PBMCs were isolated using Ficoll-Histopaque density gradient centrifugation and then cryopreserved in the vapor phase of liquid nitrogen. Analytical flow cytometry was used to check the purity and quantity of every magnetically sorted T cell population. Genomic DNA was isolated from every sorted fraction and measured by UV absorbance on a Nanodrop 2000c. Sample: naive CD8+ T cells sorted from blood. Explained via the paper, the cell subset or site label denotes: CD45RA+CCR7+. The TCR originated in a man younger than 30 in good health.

The CDR3 region: CASSLIGPYNEQFF. The bases read TGTGCCAGCAGTCTCATCGGCCCTTACAATGAGCAGTTCTTC. The chain uses TRBV11-2 and TRBJ2-1; too little of a D gene remains to name it. At the junction V is shortened by 6 bases and J by 4 bases, with 13 bases in between. Its CDR3 holds 14 amino acids, cysteine through phenylalanine. The retained sequence is limited to the CDR3, 42 bases, with the frame set at the first base. Based on the germline V gene, the CDR1 and CDR2 sequences are SGHAT and FQNNGV.